The rows below give T cell receptor beta chains drawn from one sample of a study of beta chain features in type 1 diabetes. The protocol was immunoSEQ multiplex PCR, while the TCRdb copy is restricted to in-frame clones and leaves out a portion. The sample shows under 900,000 clones, about a sixth of them seen only once. The specimen sequenced was naive CD4+ T cells from blood. The receptor source for this set is a woman aged 18 to 35 in good health. Both conserved end residues are trimmed from each CDR3. D genes are given only for firm matches.

>TRBJ1-1|TRBV29-1|NA
SVASRVANTEAF
>TRBJ2-3|TRBV5-1|TRBD2
ASSPGLAEMTDTQY
>TRBJ2-3|TRBV7-8|NA
ASKTDTDTQY
>TRBJ2-7|TRBV28|NA
ASSPGQRSYEQY
>TRBJ1-3|TRBV5-1|NA
ASSPGIGNTIY
>TRBJ1-1|TRBV5-1|NA
ASSFKGSTEAF
>TRBJ2-3|TRBV7-2|NA
ASSWGPALSRTDTQY
>TRBJ2-6|TRBV5-4|NA
ASSLEGFGANVLT
>TRBJ2-1|TRBV29-1|TRBD2
SVAGLALREKF
>TRBJ1-1|TRBV11-2|NA
ASSSRTGILSLAEAF
>TRBJ2-1|TRBV10-3|NA
AISERQYNEQF
>TRBJ2-2|TRBV11-2|NA
ASSLSPRGRGELF
>TRBJ2-7|TRBV19|NA
ASSPSGGSTYEQY
>TRBJ2-1|TRBV10-3|TRBD2
ATIAGPYNEQF
>TRBJ2-7|TRBV28|TRBD2
ASSPTLAASYEQY
>TRBJ2-1|TRBV10-3|NA
AISESPANEQF
>TRBJ2-5|TRBV7-2|NA
ASSQQLETQY
>TRBJ1-5|TRBV21-1|NA
ASSSRRNDYRKNRGSQPQH
>TRBJ2-3|TRBV19|TRBD2
ASSIRGLAGGHSTDTQY
>TRBJ1-1|TRBV6-6|NA
ASSYGRDTEAF
>TRBJ2-1|TRBV4-1|NA
ASSQEWQGYNEQF
>TRBJ1-4|TRBV18|TRBD1
ASSPAPPGQGGGRSEKLF
>TRBJ2-1|TRBV18|TRBD2
ASSPPVVAGIFEQF
>TRBJ2-5|TRBV9|NA
ASSAGPKETQY